The rows below give T cell receptor beta chains drawn from one sample of a study of tumor and adjacent non-tumor tissue in lung cancer. TCRdb re-analysed the multiplex PCR reads in MiXCR, keeping a single row per CDR3 protein. The sample has 60,000 to 85,000 distinct CDR3 sequences, 76% seen once. The sample was distant non-tumor lung tissue. The receptors derive from a man aged 70-80 years with non-small cell lung cancer. CDR3s leave out the opening cysteine and the closing phenylalanine or tryptophan. Fields, in order: V gene, CDR3 length, J gene, D gene, CDR3 protein. A D gene is named only where the DNA matches it firmly.

TRBV6-6,15,TRBJ1-5,TRBD1,VSSYSTSDRSNKKQH
TRBV5-5,11,TRBJ2-5,NA,TSGLVSPETQY
TRBV5-1,9,TRBJ2-3,NA,AGTEGETQY
TRBV12-3/TRBV12-4,13,TRBJ2-2,NA,VSNPQHGNAGELF
TRBV5-4,12,TRBJ1-2,NA,ASCLGGAQYGYT
TRBV12-3/TRBV12-4,13,TRBJ2-1,NA,ASSPVRSSYNEQF
TRBV14,12,TRBJ2-1,NA,ASSQDNQGHEQF
TRBV6-6,12,TRBJ1-2,TRBD1,ASSSPGTGGGYT
TRBV12-5,12,TRBJ1-5,NA,ANDLTSGSQPQH
TRBV4-2,12,TRBJ2-7,TRBD1,VSSQGQGLYEQY
TRBV11-2,14,TRBJ1-6,TRBD1,ASNQYDRGLNSPLH
TRBV29-1,10,TRBJ1-1,NA,SLLVERPEAF
TRBV5-1,11,TRBJ1-1,NA,ASGYREAIETF
TRBV11-3,15,TRBJ2-2,TRBD2,ASSIGVTSLNIGELF
TRBV6-2/TRBV6-3,9,TRBJ2-7,NA,ASSYAYEHY
TRBV18,12,TRBJ2-7,NA,ASSELDSSCEQY